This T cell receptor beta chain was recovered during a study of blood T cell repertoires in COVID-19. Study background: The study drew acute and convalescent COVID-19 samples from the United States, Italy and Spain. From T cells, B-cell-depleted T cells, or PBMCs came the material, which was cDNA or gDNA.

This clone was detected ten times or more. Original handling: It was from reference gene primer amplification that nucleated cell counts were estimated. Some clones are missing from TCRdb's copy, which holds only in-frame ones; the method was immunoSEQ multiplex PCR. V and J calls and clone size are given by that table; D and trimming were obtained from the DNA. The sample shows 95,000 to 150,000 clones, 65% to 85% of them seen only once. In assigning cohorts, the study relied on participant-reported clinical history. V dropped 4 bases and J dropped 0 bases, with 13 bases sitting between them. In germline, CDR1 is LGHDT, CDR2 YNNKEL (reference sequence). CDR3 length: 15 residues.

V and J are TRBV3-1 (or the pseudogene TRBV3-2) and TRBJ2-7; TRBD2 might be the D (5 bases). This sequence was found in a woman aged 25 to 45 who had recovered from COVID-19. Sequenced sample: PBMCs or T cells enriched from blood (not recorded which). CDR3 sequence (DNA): TGTGCCAGCAGCCTTTGGACTCCGAGCTCCTACGAGCAGTACTTC. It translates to CASSLWTPSSYEQYF.